This TCR beta chain was observed in a study of blood T cells in healthy people across ages. Study-wide findings and caveats: With donor CMV status unknown, expanded clonotype changes were possibly confounded.

Worth noting for this clonotype: Its specificity is not known.

The germline gives CDR1 DFQATT, CDR2 SNEGSKA (reference sequence). The CDR3 has 13 residues. A sample-barcoded 5' primer and a J-beta primer mix were used in a second PCR of roughly 7 to 12 cycles. TCRdb itself ran the 5' RACE reads through MiXCR, one entry per CDR3 protein. This table has 1,500,000 or so distinct CDR3 sequences, roughly 43% appearing once. The TCR sequence derives from a woman aged 18-29 years in good health. This chain joins TRBV20-1 and TRBJ2-4, with 10 bases aligning to TRBD2. The J call may be faulty, since TRBJ2-7 better matches the DNA end. Sequencing used blood. The CDR3 nucleotides read TGCAGTGCGATAGCGGGGGGAAAATACGAGCAGTACTTC. This encodes CSAIAGGKYEQYF.